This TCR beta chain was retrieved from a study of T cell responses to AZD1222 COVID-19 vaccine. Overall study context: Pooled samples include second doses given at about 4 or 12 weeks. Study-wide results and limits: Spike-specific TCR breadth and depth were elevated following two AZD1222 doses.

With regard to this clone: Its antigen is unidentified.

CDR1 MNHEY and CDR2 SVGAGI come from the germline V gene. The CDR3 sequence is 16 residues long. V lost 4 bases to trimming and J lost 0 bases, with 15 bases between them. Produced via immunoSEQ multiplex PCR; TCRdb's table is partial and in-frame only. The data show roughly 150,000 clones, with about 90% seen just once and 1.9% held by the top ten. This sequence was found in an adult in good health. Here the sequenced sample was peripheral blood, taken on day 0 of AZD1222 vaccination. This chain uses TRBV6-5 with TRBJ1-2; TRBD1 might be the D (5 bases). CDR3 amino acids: CASSSPPGGANYGYTF. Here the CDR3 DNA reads TGTGCCAGCAGTTCCCCTCCGGGGGGGGCTAACTATGGCTACACCTTC.